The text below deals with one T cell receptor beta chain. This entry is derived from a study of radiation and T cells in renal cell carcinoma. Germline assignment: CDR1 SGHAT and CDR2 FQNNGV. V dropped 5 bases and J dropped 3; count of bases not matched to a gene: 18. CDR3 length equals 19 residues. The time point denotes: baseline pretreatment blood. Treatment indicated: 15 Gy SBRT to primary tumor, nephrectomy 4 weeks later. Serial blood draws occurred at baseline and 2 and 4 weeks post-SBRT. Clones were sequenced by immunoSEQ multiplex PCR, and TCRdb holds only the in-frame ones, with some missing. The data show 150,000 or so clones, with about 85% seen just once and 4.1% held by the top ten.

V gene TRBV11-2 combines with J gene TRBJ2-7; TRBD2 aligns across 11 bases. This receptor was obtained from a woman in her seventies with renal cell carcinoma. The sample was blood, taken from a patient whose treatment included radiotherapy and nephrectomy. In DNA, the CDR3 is TGTGCCAGCAGCAAAATACAACTGTCTAGCGGGGGGACCGACTACGAGCAGTACTTC. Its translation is CASSKIQLSSGGTDYEQYF.